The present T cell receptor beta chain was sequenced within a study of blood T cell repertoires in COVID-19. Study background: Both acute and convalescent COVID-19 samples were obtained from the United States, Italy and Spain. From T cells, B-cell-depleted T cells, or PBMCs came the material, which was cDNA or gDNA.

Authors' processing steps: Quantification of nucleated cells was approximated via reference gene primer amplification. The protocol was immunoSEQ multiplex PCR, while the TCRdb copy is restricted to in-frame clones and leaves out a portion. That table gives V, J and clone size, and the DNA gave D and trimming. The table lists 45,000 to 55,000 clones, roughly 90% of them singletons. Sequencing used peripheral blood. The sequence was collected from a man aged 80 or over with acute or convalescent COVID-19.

The CDR3 DNA sequence: TGTGCCAGCAGCGTCGCCGGGACAGGACTCTACGAGCAGTACTTC. Translation gives CASSVAGTGLYEQYF. The rearrangement uses TRBV11-2 and TRBJ2-7, with 8 bases identical to TRBD1. Trimming removed 5 bases from V and 3 bases from J; junction bases left unmatched: 9. The CDR3 spans 15 residues. Per germline, CDR1 SGHAT and CDR2 FQNNGV.